In its sample, the clone carrying this T cell receptor beta chain was seen many times. The data were obtained in a study of T cells in Graves' hyperthyroidism and ophthalmopathy. Pregnant or lactating patients were excluded, as were those with uncontrolled infection or other autoimmune disease. Used for diagnoses were clinical symptoms, serum thyroxine and TRAb, thyroid ultrasound and orbital computed tomography. The CDR3 regions of TCR beta were amplified from RNA transcripts. A set of HTBI primers served as the primers for a first-round RT-PCR of the TCR CDR3. MiXCR was run by TCRdb on the multiplex PCR reads, yielding one entry per CDR3 protein. This sample carries fewer than 450,000 distinct CDR3 sequences, approximately 18% of them seen once, and the ten largest clones take 34%. V lost 4 bases to trimming and J lost 2 bases, with 11 bases between them. The CDR3 sequence is 14 residues long. Germline CDR1 reads MNHEY; CDR2 reads SMNVEV (reference sequence).

This sequence joins TRBV27 and TRBJ1-1; unclear D gene. This clonotype was sampled from a woman under 40 with Graves' hyperthyroidism that later progressed to Graves' ophthalmopathy. The sample taken for sequencing was blood. The CDR3 coding sequence is TGTGCCAGCAGTTCCGGACGGAGTAACACTGAAGCTTTCTTT. It yields the protein CASSSGRSNTEAFF.